The subject of this entry is one T cell receptor beta chain. Its antigen is currently unknown. PCR primers comprised 60 Vbeta and 13 Jbeta primers. Sequencing used immunoSEQ multiplex PCR; TCRdb keeps in-frame clones, though not all of them. The sample lists around 300,000 clones, over 85% occurring once. This entry belongs to a study of cytomegalovirus exposure and HLA in healthy donors. Donors consisted of healthy bone marrow donors. General study points: Productive status was seen about 90% or about 30% of the time for most TCR beta V segments in an earlier analysis.

The sequence was collected from a young woman in good health and CMV-seronegative. Sequenced input: PBMCs.

The CDR3 sequence is CASSFRGHGTDTQYF. For the CDR3, the DNA is TGTGCCAGCAGCTTTAGGGGGCACGGCACAGATACGCAGTATTTT. The V call is TRBV5-4, the J call TRBJ2-3, with 7 bases that match TRBD1. CDR1 and CDR2 (germline): SGHNT, YYREEE (reference sequence). The CDR3 is 15 amino acids. V gave up 2 bases and J gave up 1 base; unmatched junction bases: 4.